The next 5 T cell receptor beta chains were all read from a single sample in a study of T cell responses to AZD1222 COVID-19 vaccine. Sequencing was performed with immunoSEQ multiplex PCR; in TCRdb, only in-frame clones are kept and a portion is missing. The sample records over 110,000 clones, 93% being singletons. This specimen consisted of peripheral blood, obtained on day 0 of AZD1222 vaccination. These receptors all stem from an adult in good health.

This chain connects TRBV10-3 to TRBJ1-2, with TRBD1 matching over 9 bases. The CDR3 contains 14 residues. The V and J ends lost 4 bases and 1 base, in that order; junction bases with no gene match: 1. CDR1 and CDR2 (germline): ENHRY, SYGVKD. The chain's CDR3 is CAISGDRDNYGYTF. Written as DNA, the CDR3 is TGTGCCATCAGTGGGGACAGGGATAACTATGGCTACACCTTC.

V gene TRBV5-6 combines with J gene TRBJ2-7; D is possibly TRBD2 (6 bases). The CDR3 has 13 amino acids. V was trimmed by 3 bases and J by 3 bases, leaving 10 bases between them. The germline CDR1 and CDR2 sequences are SGHDT and YYEEEE. The CDR3 loop is CASSSGTFYEQYF. The CDR3, as DNA: TGTGCCAGCAGCTCCGGGACTTTCTACGAGCAGTACTTC.

This clone was recorded a few times. The genes are TRBV5-1 and TRBJ2-2; weak D call: TRBD2 (7 bases). Germline loops: CDR1 SGHRS, CDR2 YFSETQ. The CDR3 covers 15 residues. V shed 0 bases and J shed 6 bases, with 12 bases lying between them. In DNA form, the CDR3 reads TGCGCCAGCAGCTTGGCGCAGGGGAGGGCCGGGGAGCTGTTTTTT. It translates to CASSLAQGRAGELFF. Full variable domain (remainder filled in from reference TRBV5-1 and TRBJ2-2): KAGVTQTPRYLIKTRGQQVTLSCSPISGHRSVSWYQQTPGQGLQFLFEYFSETQRNKGNFPGRFSGRQFSNSRSEMNVSTLELGDSALYLCASSLAQGRAGELFFGEGSRLTVL.

The chain couples TRBV11-2 to TRBJ2-5; D is undetermined. Trimming left V 3 bases short and J 0 bases short, with 11 bases between. This CDR3 has 15 residues. CDR1 is SGHAT and CDR2 is FQNNGV in the germline V gene. CDR3 protein: CASSFRPRNQETQYF. The CDR3, as DNA: TGTGCCAGCAGCTTTAGGCCTCGAAACCAAGAGACCCAGTACTTC.

The gene calls are TRBV29-1 and TRBJ1-1, with D possibly being TRBD1 (5 bases). The CDR3 spans 13 residues. Germline CDR1 is SQVTM and CDR2 is ANQGSEA. V shed 6 bases and J shed 1 base, with 12 bases lying between them. The CDR3: CSVARQQNTEAFF. Here the CDR3 DNA reads TGCAGCGTAGCACGACAGCAGAACACTGAAGCTTTCTTT.